Shown below are 4 T cell receptor beta chains from a single sample sequenced in a study of blood T cell repertoires in COVID-19. Method: immunoSEQ multiplex PCR; TCRdb's copy keeps in-frame clones and lacks some. The data hold about 140,000 clones, with 75% to 85% observed a single time. Material for sequencing was peripheral blood. The receptor source for this set is a woman aged 80 or over with acute or convalescent COVID-19.

This rearrangement joins TRBV3-1 (or the pseudogene TRBV3-2) to TRBJ2-5; TRBD2 might be the D (5 bases). The V end was cut by 2 bases, the J end by 5 bases, with 9 bases between. Per the germline V gene, CDR1 is LGHDT and CDR2 is YNNKEL (reference sequence). There are 13 residues in the CDR3. The CDR3 DNA follows: TGTGCCAGCAGCCAAAGGGAGCGCGAGACCCAGTACTTC. This translates into CASSQRERETQYF.

This chain connects TRBV13 to TRBJ2-1, with a weak D call TRBD2 (5 bases). Trimming removed 8 bases at V and 0 bases at J, with 14 bases between. Germline values: CDR1 PRHDT, CDR2 FYEKMQ (reference sequence). This CDR3 is built from 15 residues. The CDR3 reads CASRRTGNSYNEQFF. CDR3 DNA: TGTGCCAGCCGCCGCACCGGGAACTCCTACAATGAGCAGTTCTTC.

The chain links TRBV18 to TRBJ2-2; tentatively, D is TRBD1 (6 bases). Deletions cut 5 bases from V and 6 bases from J, with 10 bases between. CDR1 is KGHSH, CDR2 LQKENI, per germline. CDR3 length: 13 amino acids. DNA of the CDR3: TGTGCCAGCTCAAACACAGGGCCCGGGGAGCTGTTTTTT. This codes for CASSNTGPGELFF.

V is TRBV30 and J is TRBJ2-7; 7 positions agree with TRBD1. V dropped 0 bases and J dropped 7; count of bases not matched to a gene: 9. The germline CDR1 and CDR2 sequences are GTSNPN and SVGIG (reference sequence). This CDR3 has 14 residues. CDR3 sequence reads: CAWSVDRVSGEQYF. CDR3 sequence (DNA): TGTGCCTGGAGTGTAGACAGGGTTTCGGGTGAGCAGTACTTC.